The T cell receptor (beta chain) under discussion was sequenced for a study of type 1 regulatory T cells. Overall study: T-allo10 is a Tr1-enriched, alloantigen-specific CD4 T cell product made in vitro.

T-allo10 cells from the graft donor were described as anergic, host-alloantigen-specific, and alloantigen-specific suppressors. MiXCR was run by TCRdb on the reads, yielding one entry per CDR3 protein. In the table there are about 68,000 distinct CDR3 sequences, about 60% of which are singletons. The germline V gene encodes CDR1 SQVTM and CDR2 ANQGSEA. The CDR3 covers 13 residues. V trimming: 0 bases; J trimming: 2 bases; junction bases outside the gene matches: 0. Comments on this clonotype: Its antigen remains unknown.

The source material was cultured T cells, either the whole culture or a sorted T cell fraction (not recorded which). Indicated subset: Tr1-enriched cell product generated in vitro against host alloantigens. This clonotype originated in a human donor in good health. V is TRBV29-1 and J is TRBJ2-5, with 7 bases fitting TRBD1. The CDR3 nucleotides are TGCAGCGTTGAAGAGGGACAGCAAGAGACCCAGTACTTC. It translates to CSVEEGQQETQYF.